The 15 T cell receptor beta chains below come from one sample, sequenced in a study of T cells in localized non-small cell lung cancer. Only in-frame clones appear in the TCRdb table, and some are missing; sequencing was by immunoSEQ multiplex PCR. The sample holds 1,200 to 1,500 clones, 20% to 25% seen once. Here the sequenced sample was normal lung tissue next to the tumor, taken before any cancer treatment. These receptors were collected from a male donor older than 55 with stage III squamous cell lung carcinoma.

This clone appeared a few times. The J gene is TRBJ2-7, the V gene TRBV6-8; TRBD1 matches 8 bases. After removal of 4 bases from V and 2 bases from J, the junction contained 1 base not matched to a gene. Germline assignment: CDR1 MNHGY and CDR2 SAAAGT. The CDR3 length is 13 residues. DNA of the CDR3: TGTGCCAGCAGTTTGGACAGGGCCTACGAGCAGTACTTC. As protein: CASSLDRAYEQYF.

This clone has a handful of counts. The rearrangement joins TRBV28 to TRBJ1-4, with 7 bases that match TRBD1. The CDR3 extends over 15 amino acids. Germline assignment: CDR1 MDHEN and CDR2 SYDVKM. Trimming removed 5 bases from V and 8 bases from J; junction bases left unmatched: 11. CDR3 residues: CASSPLQGMEEKLFF. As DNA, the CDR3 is TGTGCCAGCAGTCCGTTACAGGGGATGGAAGAAAAACTGTTTTTT.

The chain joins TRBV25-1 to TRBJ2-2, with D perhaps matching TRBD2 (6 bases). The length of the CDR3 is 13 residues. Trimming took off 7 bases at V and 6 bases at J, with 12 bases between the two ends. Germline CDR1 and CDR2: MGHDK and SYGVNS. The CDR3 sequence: CASTNRGSGELFF. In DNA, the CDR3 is TGTGCCAGCACTAATCGGGGGTCCGGGGAGCTGTTTTTT.

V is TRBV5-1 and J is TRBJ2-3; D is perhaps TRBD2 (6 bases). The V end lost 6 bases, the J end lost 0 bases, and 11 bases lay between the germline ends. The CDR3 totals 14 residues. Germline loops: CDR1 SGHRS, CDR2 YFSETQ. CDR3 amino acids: CASTRGGSTDTQYF. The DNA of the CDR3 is TGCGCCAGCACCCGAGGAGGGAGCACAGATACGCAGTATTTT.

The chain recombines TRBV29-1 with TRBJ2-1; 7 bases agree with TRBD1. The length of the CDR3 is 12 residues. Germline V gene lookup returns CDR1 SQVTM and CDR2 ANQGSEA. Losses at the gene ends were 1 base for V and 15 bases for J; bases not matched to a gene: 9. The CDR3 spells CSVEAGGGVWFF. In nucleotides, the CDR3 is TGCAGCGTTGAAGCAGGGGGTGGGGTTTGGTTCTTC.

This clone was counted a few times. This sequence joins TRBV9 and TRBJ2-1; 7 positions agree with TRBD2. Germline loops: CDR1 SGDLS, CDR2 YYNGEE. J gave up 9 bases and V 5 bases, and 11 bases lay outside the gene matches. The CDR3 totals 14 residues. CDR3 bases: TGTGCCAGCAGGGTACGGGGAGGGCCTGGTGAGCAGTTCTTC. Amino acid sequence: CASRVRGGPGEQFF.

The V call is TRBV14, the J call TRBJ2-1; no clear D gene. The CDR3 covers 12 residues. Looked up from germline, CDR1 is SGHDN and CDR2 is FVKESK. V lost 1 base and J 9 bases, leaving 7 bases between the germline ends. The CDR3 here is CASSQGVGEQFF. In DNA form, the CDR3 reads TGTGCCAGCAGCCAAGGTGTTGGTGAGCAGTTCTTC.

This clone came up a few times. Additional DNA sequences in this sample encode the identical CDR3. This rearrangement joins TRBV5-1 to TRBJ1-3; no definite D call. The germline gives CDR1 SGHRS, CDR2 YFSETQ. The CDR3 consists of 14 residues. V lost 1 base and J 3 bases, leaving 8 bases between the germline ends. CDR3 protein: CASSLRGSGNTIYF. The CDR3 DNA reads TGCGCCAGCAGCTTGCGAGGGAGTGGAAACACCATATATTTT.

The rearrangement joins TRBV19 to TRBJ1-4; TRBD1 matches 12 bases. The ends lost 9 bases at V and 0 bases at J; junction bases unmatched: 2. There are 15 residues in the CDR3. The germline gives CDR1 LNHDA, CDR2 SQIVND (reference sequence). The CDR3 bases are TGTGCCAGCCGGGACAGGGGGCCAACTAATGAAAAACTGTTTTTT. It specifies CASRDRGPTNEKLFF. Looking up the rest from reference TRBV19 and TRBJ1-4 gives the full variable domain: DGGITQSPKYLFRKEGQNVTLSCEQNLNHDAMYWYRQDPGQGLRLIYYSQIVNDFQKGDIAEGYSVSREKKESFPLTVTSAQKNPTAFYLCASRDRGPTNEKLFFGSGTQLSVL.

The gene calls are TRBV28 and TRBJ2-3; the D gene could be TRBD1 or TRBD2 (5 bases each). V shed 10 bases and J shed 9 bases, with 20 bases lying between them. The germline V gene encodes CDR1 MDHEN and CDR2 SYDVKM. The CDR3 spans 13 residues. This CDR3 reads CATRVGPPGTQYF. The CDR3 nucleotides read TGTGCCACCCGGGTGGGACCCCCAGGGACGCAGTATTTT. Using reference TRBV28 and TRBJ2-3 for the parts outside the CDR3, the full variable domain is DVKVTQSSRYLVKRTGEKVFLECVQDMDHENMFWYRQDPGLGLRLIYFSYDVKMKEKGDIPEGYSVSREKKERFSLILESASTNQTSMYLCATRVGPPGTQYFGPGTRLTVL.

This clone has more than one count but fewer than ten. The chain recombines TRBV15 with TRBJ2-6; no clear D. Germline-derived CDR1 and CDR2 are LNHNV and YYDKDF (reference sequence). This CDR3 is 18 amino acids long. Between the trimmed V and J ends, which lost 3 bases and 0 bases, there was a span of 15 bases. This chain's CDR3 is CATSSWEEYGSGANVLTF. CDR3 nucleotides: TGTGCCACCAGCAGTTGGGAAGAATACGGCTCTGGGGCCAACGTCCTGACTTTC.

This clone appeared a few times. The CDR3 spells CAWSVQGGAYGYTF. CDR3 DNA: TGTGCCTGGAGTGTTCAGGGGGGGGCCTATGGCTACACCTTC. J is TRBJ1-2 and V is TRBV30, with 7 bases identical to TRBD1. The CDR3 is made up of 14 amino acids. V was clipped by 0 bases and J by 4 bases; unmatched bases: 5. Germline assignment: CDR1 GTSNPN and CDR2 SVGIG (reference sequence). Drawing the rest from reference TRBV30 and TRBJ1-2, the complete variable domain is SQTIHQWPATLVQPVGSPLSLECTVEGTSNPNLYWYRQAAGRGLQLLFYSVGIGQISSEVPQNLSASRPQDRQFILSSKKLLLSDSGFYLCAWSVQGGAYGYTFGSGTRLTVV.

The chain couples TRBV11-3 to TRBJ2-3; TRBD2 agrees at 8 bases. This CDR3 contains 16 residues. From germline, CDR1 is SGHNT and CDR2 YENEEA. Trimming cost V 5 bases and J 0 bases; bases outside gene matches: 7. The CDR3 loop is CASSPGLAPSTDTQYF. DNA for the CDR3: TGTGCCAGCAGCCCAGGACTAGCCCCTAGCACAGATACGCAGTATTTT.

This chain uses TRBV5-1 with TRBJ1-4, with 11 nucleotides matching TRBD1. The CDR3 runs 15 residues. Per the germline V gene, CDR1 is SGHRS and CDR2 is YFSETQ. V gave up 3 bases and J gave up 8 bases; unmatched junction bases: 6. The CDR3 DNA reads TGCGCCAGCAGCTGGACCGGGACAGGGGGAGAAAAACTGTTTTTT. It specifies CASSWTGTGGEKLFF.

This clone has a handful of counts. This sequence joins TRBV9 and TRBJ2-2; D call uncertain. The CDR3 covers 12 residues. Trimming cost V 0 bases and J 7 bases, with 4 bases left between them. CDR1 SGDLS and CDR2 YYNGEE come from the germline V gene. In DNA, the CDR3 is TGTGCCAGCAGCGTAGACGTCGGGGAGCTGTTTTTT. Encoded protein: CASSVDVGELFF.